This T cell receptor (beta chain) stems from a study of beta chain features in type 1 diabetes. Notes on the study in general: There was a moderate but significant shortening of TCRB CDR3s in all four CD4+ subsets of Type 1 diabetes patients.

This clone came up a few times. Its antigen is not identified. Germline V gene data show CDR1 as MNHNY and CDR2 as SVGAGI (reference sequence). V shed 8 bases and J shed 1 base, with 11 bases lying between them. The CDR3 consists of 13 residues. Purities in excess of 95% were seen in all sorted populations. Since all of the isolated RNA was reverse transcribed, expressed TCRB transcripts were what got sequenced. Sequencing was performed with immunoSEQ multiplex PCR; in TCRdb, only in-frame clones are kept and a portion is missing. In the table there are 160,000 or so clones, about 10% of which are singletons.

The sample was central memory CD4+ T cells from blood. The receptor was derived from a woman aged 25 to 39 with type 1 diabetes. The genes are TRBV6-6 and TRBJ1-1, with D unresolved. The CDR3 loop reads CASRLEGNTEAFF. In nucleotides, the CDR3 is TGTGCCAGCCGTCTCGAGGGGAACACTGAAGCTTTCTTT.